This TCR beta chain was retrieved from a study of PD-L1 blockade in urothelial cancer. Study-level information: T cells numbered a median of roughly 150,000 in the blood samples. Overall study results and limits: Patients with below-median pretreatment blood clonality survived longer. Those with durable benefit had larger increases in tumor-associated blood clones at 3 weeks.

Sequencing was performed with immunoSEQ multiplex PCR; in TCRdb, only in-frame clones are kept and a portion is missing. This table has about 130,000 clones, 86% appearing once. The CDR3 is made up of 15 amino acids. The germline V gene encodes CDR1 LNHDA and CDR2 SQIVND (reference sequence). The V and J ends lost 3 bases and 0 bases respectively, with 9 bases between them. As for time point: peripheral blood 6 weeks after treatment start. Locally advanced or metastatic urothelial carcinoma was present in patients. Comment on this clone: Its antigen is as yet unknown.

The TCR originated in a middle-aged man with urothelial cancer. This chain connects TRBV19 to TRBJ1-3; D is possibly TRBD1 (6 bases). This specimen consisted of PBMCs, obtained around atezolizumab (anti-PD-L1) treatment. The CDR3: CASSIGQSSGNTIYF. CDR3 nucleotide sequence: TGTGCCAGTAGTATTGGACAGAGCTCTGGAAACACCATATATTTT.